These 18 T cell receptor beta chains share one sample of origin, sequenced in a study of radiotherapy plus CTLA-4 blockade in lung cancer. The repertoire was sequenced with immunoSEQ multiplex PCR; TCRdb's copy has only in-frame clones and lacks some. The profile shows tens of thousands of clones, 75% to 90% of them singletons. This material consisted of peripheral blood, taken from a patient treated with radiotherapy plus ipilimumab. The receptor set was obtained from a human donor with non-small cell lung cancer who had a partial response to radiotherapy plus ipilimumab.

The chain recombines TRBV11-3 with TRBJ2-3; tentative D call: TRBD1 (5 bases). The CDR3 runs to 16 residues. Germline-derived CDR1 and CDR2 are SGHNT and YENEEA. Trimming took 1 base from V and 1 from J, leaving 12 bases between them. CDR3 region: CASSLVAGLGTDTQYF. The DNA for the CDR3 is TGTGCCAGCAGCTTAGTTGCAGGGCTAGGCACAGATACGCAGTATTTT.

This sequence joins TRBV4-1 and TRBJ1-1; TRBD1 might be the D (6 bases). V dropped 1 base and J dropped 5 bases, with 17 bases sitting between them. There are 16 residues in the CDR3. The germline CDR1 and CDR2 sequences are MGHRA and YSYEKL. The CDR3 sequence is CASSQVGRGRRTEAFF. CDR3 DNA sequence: TGCGCCAGCAGCCAAGTAGGCAGGGGCAGGAGAACTGAAGCTTTCTTT.

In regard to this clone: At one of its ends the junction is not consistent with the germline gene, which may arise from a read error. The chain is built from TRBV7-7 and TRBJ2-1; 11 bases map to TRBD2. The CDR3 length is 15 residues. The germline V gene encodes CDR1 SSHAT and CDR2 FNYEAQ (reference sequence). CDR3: CASSQGTSGYNEQFF. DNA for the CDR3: TGTGCTAGCAGCCAAGGGACTAGCGGCTACAATGAGCAGTTCTTC. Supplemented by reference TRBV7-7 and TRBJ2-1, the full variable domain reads GAGVSQSPRYKVTKRGQDVTLRCDPISSHATLYWYQQALGQGPEFLTYFNYEAQPDKSGLPSDRFSAERPEGSISTLTIQRTEQRDSAMYRCASSQGTSGYNEQFFGPGTRLTVL.

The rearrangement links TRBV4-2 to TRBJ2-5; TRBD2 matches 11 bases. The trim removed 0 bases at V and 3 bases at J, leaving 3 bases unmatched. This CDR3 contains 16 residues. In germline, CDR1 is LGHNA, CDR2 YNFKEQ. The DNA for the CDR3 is TGTGCCAGCAGCCAAGAAGCGACTAGCGGGAAAGAGACCCAGTACTTC. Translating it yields CASSQEATSGKETQYF.

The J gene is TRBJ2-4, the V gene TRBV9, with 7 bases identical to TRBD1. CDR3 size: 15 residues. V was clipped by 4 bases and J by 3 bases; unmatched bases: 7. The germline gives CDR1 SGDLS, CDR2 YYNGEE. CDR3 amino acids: CASSLTGTDKNIQYF. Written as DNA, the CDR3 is TGTGCCAGCAGCTTAACCGGGACAGACAAAAACATTCAGTACTTC.

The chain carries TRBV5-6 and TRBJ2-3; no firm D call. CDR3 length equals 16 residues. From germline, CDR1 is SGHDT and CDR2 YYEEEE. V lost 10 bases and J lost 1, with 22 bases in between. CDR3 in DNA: TGTGCCTCCATGATTCGGTCTTACCGAGGCACAGATACGCAGTATTTT. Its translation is CASMIRSYRGTDTQYF.

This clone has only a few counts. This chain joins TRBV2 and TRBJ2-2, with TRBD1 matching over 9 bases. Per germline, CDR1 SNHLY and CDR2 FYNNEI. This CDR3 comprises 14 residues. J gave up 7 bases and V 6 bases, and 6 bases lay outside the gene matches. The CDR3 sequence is CASSATGGIGELFF. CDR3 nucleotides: TGTGCCAGCAGCGCGACAGGGGGGATCGGGGAGCTGTTTTTT.

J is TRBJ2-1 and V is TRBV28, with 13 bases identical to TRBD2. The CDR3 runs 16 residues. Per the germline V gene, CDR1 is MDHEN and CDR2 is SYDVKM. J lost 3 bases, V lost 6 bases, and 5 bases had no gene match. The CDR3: CASRSLAGGLYNEQFF. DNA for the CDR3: TGTGCCAGCAGATCACTAGCGGGAGGGCTCTACAATGAGCAGTTCTTC.

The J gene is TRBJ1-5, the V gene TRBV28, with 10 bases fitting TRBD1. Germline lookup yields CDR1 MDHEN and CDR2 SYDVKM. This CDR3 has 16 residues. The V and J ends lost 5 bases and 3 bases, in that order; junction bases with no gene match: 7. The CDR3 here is CASSPGTGVFNQPQHF. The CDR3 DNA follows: TGTGCCAGCAGTCCCGGGACAGGGGTCTTCAATCAGCCCCAGCATTTT.

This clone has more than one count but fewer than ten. The CDR3 coding sequence is TGTGCCAGCAGCTTAGTGTTGGCAGGGGGCGCCTCTGGGGCCAACGTCCTGACTTTC. Translation: CASSLVLAGGASGANVLTF. The chain has TRBV7-2 and TRBJ2-6; 8 bases fit TRBD1. Germline V gene data show CDR1 as SGHTA and CDR2 as FQGNSA. Losses at the gene ends were 1 base for V and 0 bases for J; bases not matched to a gene: 8. There are 19 residues in the CDR3.

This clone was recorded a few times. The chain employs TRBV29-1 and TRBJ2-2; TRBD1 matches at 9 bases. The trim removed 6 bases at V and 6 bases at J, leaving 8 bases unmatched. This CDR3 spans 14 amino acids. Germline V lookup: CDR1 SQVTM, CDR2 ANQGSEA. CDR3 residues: CSVMRDRASGELFF. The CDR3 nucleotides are TGCAGCGTGATGCGGGACAGGGCATCCGGGGAGCTGTTTTTT.

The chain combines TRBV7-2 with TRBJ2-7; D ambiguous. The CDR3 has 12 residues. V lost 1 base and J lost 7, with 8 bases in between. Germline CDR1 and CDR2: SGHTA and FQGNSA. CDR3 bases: TGTGCCAGCAGCTTAGATATCGGGGAGCAGTACGTC. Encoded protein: CASSLDIGEQYV.

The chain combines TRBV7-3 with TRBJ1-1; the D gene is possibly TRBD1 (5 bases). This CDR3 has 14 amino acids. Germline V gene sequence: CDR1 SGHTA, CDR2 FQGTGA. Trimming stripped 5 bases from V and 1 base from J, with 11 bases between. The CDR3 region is CASSLRGSNTEAFF. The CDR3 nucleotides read TGTGCCAGCAGCCTTAGGGGATCGAACACTGAAGCTTTCTTT.

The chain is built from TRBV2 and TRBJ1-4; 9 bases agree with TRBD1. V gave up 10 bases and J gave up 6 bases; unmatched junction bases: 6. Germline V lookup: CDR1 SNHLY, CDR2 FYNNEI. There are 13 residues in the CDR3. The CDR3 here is CATRQGVYEKLFF. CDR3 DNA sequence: TGTGCCACCCGACAGGGGGTTTATGAAAAACTGTTTTTT.

CDR3 coding DNA: TGTGCCAGCAGCCTTGGGACAGGTACTGAAGCTTTCTTT. Amino acid sequence: CASSLGTGTEAFF. V gene TRBV28 combines with J gene TRBJ1-1; TRBD1 agrees at 8 bases. The CDR3 is 13 residues long. The V gene's germline CDR1 is MDHEN and CDR2 SYDVKM. Trimming at V came to 6 bases and at J to 5 bases, leaving 5 bases not matched to a gene.

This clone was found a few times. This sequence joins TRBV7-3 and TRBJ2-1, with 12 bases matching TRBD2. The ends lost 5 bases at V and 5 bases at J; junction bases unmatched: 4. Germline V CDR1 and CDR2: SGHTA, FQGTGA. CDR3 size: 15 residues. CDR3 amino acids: CASSVSSGRDNEQFF. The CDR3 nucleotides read TGTGCCAGCAGCGTATCTAGCGGGAGGGACAATGAGCAGTTCTTC. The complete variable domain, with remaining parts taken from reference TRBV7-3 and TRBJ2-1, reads GAGVSQTPSNKVTEKGKYVELRCDPISGHTALYWYRQSLGQGPEFLIYFQGTGAADDSGLPNDRFFAVRPEGSVSTLKIQRTERGDSAVYLCASSVSSGRDNEQFFGPGTRLTVL.

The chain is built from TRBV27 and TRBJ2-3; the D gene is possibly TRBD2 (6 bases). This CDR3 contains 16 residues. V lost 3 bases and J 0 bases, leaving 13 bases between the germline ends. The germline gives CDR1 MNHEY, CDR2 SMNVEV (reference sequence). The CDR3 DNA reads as TGTGCCAGCAGTTTGTCTAGCGTAACTAGCACAGATACGCAGTATTTT. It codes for CASSLSSVTSTDTQYF.

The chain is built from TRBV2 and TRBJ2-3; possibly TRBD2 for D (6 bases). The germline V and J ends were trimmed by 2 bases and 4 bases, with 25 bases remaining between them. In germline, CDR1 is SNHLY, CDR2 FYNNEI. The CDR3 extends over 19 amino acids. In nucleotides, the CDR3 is TGTGCCAGCAGTGAAAGCTTTCCCTTAGCGGAAGCCCCCCCAGATACGCAGTATTTT. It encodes CASSESFPLAEAPPDTQYF.